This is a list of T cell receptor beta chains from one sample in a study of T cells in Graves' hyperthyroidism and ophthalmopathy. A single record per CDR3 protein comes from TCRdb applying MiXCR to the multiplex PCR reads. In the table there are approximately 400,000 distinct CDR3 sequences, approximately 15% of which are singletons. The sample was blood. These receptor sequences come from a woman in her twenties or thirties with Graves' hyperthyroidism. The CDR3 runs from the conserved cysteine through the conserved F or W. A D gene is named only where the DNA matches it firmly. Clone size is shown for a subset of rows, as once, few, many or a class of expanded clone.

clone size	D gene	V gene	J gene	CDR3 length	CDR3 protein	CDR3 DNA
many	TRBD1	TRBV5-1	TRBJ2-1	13	CASKGQGFNEQFF	TGCGCCAGCAAGGGACAGGGATTCAATGAGCAGTTCTTC
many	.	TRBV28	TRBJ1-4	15	CASSLLVGSGEKLFF	TGTGCCAGCAGTTTATTGGTAGGGTCCGGAGAAAAACTGTTTTTT
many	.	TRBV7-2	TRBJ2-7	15	CASSFGDVRSYEQYF	TGTGCCAGCAGCTTTGGGGACGTTCGCTCCTACGAGCAGTACTTC
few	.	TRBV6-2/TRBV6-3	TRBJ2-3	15	CASSSTTSSTDTQYF	TGTGCCAGCAGTTCAACTACGTCGAGCACAGATACGCAGTATTTT
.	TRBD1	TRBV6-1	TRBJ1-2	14	CASSNPGQVGGYTF	TGTGCCAGCAGTAATCCGGGACAGGTCGGCGGCTACACCTTC
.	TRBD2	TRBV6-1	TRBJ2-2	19	CASSYTPGLAGEVTGELFF	TGTGCCAGCAGTTACACACCGGGACTAGCGGGAGAGGTCACCGGGGAGCTGTTTTTT
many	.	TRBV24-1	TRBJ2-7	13	CATSDSGHYEQYF	TGTGCCACCAGTGATTCTGGACACTACGAGCAGTACTTC
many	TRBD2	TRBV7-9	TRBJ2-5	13	CASRLAGDETQYF	TGTGCCAGCAGGTTAGCGGGAGACGAGACCCAGTACTTC
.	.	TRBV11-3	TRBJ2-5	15	CASSLGAKGKETQYF	TGTGCCAGCAGCTTAGGAGCCAAAGGAAAAGAGACCCAGTACTTC
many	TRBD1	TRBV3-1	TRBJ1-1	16	CASSPRGQVKNTEAFF	TGTGCCAGCAGCCCCCGTGGACAGGTCAAGAACACTGAAGCTTTCTTT
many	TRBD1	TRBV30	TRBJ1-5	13	CAWSQQGGQPQHF	TGTGCCTGGAGTCAACAGGGGGGACAGCCCCAGCATTTT
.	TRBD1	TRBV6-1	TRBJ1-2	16	CASSVRTGGAGYGYTF	TGTGCCAGCAGTGTCCGGACAGGGGGCGCGGGCTATGGCTACACCTTC
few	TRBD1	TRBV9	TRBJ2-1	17	CASSGLQGAKSYNEQFF	TGTGCCAGCAGCGGACTGCAGGGGGCTAAGTCCTACAATGAGCAGTTCTTC
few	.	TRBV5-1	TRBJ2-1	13	CASSLAVHNEQFF	TGCGCCAGCAGCTTGGCGGTCCACAATGAGCAGTTCTTC
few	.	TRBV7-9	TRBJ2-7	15	CASSLGRGPGHEQYF	TGTGCCAGCAGCTTAGGGCGGGGACCCGGCCACGAGCAGTACTTC
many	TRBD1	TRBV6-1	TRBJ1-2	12	CARLDRDYGYTF	TGTGCCAGACTGGACAGGGACTATGGCTACACCTTC
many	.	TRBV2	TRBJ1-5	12	CASGSGNQPQHF	TGTGCCAGTGGGAGTGGCAATCAGCCCCAGCATTTT
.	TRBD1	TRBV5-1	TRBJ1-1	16	CASSLSLDRMNTEAFF	TGCGCCAGCAGCTTGTCCCTGGACAGGATGAACACTGAAGCTTTCTTT